These 28 T cell receptor beta chains originate from one sample sequenced in a study of shared clonotypes between healthy human individuals. Generated by immunoSEQ multiplex PCR, the TCRdb table keeps only in-frame clones and is missing some. The table has hundreds of thousands of clones, around 78% seen once; the top ten hold 10% to 15%. Sequences were obtained from PBMCs. Receptor source: a woman aged 35 to 49 in good health. Some clones in this sample may be carry-over from other donors' samples.

This chain links TRBV5-1 with TRBJ2-2; 9 bases agree with TRBD1. The V gene end was trimmed by 5 bases and the J gene end by 4 bases; junction bases not matched to a gene: 6. The length of the CDR3 is 15 residues. The germline gives CDR1 SGHRS, CDR2 YFSETQ. The CDR3 loop is CASRKDRGVTGELFF. For the CDR3, the DNA is TGCGCCAGCAGGAAGGACAGGGGCGTCACCGGGGAGCTGTTTTTT.

The rearrangement links TRBV30 to TRBJ2-1; either TRBD1 or TRBD2 may supply D (7 bases each). This CDR3 is 14 amino acids long. V dropped 7 bases and J dropped 4 bases, with 17 bases sitting between them. Germline V gene sequence: CDR1 GTSNPN, CDR2 SVGIG (reference sequence). CDR3 in DNA: TGTGCCTACTCCCAGGGGGGGGTTTACAATGAGCAGTTCTTC. This gives the protein CAYSQGGVYNEQFF.

This clone was found a few times. For the CDR3, the DNA is TGTGCCAGCAGTCCATGGGCCGGCGGTAAACTTGAAGCTTTCTTT. It codes for CASSPWAGGKLEAFF. The V gene is TRBV27, the J gene TRBJ1-1; D not certain. Germline V gene sequence: CDR1 MNHEY, CDR2 SMNVEV (reference sequence). The CDR3 covers 15 residues. Deletions cut 5 bases from V and 7 bases from J, with 20 bases between.

The rearrangement uses TRBV5-1 and TRBJ2-5; possibly TRBD1 for D (5 bases). The closer fit of TRBJ2-7 to the DNA end suggests the J call may be wrong. This CDR3 contains 18 residues. The V gene's germline CDR1 is SGHRS and CDR2 YFSETQ. CDR3 nucleotides: TGCGCCAGCAGCTTGGCGTCAGGGCAGGATGCCAAGTCCTACGAGCAGTACTTC. Its translation: CASSLASGQDAKSYEQYF.

This clone occurred a few times. The V gene is TRBV5-6, the J gene TRBJ2-5, with D perhaps given as TRBD1 or TRBD2 (5 bases each). The V and J ends lost 3 bases and 5 bases respectively, with 11 bases between them. The CDR3 is 13 residues long. CDR1 is SGHDT, CDR2 YYEEEE, per germline. The chain's CDR3 is CASSYGTGETQYF. The DNA for the CDR3 is TGTGCCAGCAGCTACGGGACGGGGGAGACCCAGTACTTC.

This clone was detected a few times. This chain links TRBV5-1 with TRBJ1-5; D call uncertain. V dropped 4 bases and J dropped 1 base, with 6 bases sitting between them. This CDR3 is built from 13 residues. CDR1 and CDR2 (germline): SGHRS, YFSETQ. This CDR3 reads CASSPDSNQPQHF. In nucleotides, the CDR3 is TGCGCCAGCAGCCCGGACAGCAATCAGCCCCAGCATTTT.

On this clone: A read error may explain this, as a much larger clone is one base away. The same CDR3 can be traced to other DNA sequences in this sample. The J gene is TRBJ1-1, the V gene TRBV5-1, with 7 bases fitting TRBD1. CDR3 size: 14 residues. Looked up from germline, CDR1 is SGHRS and CDR2 is YFSETQ. Trimming cost V 4 bases and J 0 bases; bases outside gene matches: 3. The CDR3: CASSTGQLNTEAFF. CDR3 DNA sequence: TGCGCCAGCAGCACGGGACAGCTGAACACTGAAGCTTTCTTT. The entire variable domain, with the rest obtained from reference TRBV5-1 and TRBJ1-1, is as follows: KAGVTQTPRYLIKTRGQQVTLSCSPISGHRSVSWYQQTPGQGLQFLFEYFSETQRNKGNFPGRFSGRQFSNSRSEMNVSTLELGDSALYLCASSTGQLNTEAFFGQGTRLTVV.

The rearrangement links TRBV28 to TRBJ1-4, with D maybe TRBD1 (5 bases). The CDR3 sequence is 14 residues long. Germline lookup yields CDR1 MDHEN and CDR2 SYDVKM. With 7 bases removed from V and 7 bases from J, the gap between germline ends came to 16 bases. The CDR3 spells CASTSGGVGEKLFF. Here the CDR3 DNA reads TGTGCCAGCACCTCCGGGGGGGTGGGTGAAAAACTGTTTTTT.

The rearrangement links TRBV5-6 to TRBJ2-6; no clear D. The CDR3 totals 16 residues. The V end lost 7 bases, the J end lost 4 bases, and 18 bases lay between the germline ends. Germline loops: CDR1 SGHDT, CDR2 YYEEEE. The CDR3 sequence is CASHRRLSLGANVLTF. The CDR3 DNA is TGTGCCAGCCACCGGAGACTTTCTCTGGGGGCCAACGTCCTGACTTTC.

This chain joins TRBV10-3 and TRBJ2-1; 7 bases are shared with TRBD2. Trimming removed 10 bases from V and 0 bases from J; junction bases left unmatched: 15. Germline V lookup: CDR1 ENHRY, CDR2 SYGVKD. CDR3 length: 17 residues. This CDR3 is CATKGSSGKSSYNEQFF. The CDR3 DNA reads as TGTGCCACAAAAGGGTCTAGCGGTAAAAGCTCCTACAATGAGCAGTTCTTC.

J is TRBJ2-6 and V is TRBV28; D gene ambiguous. From germline, CDR1 is MDHEN and CDR2 SYDVKM. The CDR3 has 13 amino acids. V dropped 4 bases and J dropped 2 bases, with 3 bases sitting between them. CDR3 in amino acids: CASSSTGANVLTF. The CDR3 bases are TGTGCCAGCAGTTCGACTGGGGCCAACGTCCTGACTTTC.

For this clone: It may be a read error: a sequence one base away is much more abundant. Without the conserved terminal phenylalanine or tryptophan, this CDR3 likely stems from a read error. The V call is TRBV29-1, the J call TRBJ1-1; D unresolved. The V gene's germline CDR1 is SQVTM and CDR2 ANQGSEA. Trimming stripped 6 bases from V and 0 bases from J, with 11 bases between. The CDR3 sequence is 13 residues long. The CDR3 DNA reads TGCAGCGTCTCGGGGAACATGAACACTGAAGCTTTCTCT. Translated: CSVSGNMNTEAFS.

Comment on this clone: Relative to the germline gene, one junction end is altered; a read error may explain this. The genes are TRBV9 and TRBJ2-3; D might be TRBD1 or TRBD2, each matching 6 bases. Germline-derived CDR1 and CDR2 are SGDLS and YYNGEE. This CDR3 has 14 residues. CDR3 sequence: CASSVGGSTDTRYF. CDR3 sequence (DNA): TGTGCCAGCAGCGTCGGGGGCAGCACAGATACGCGGTACTTT.

The chain couples TRBV29-1 to TRBJ2-5, with a weak D call TRBD1 (5 bases). V lost 4 bases and J 6 bases, leaving 18 bases between the germline ends. This CDR3 is 14 amino acids long. CDR1 SQVTM and CDR2 ANQGSEA come from the germline V gene. The CDR3 coding sequence is TGCAGCGTTGGGAGAGAAGGGGAATGGCAGACCCAGTACTTC. This translates into CSVGREGEWQTQYF.

The chain employs TRBV7-9 and TRBJ2-7, with a possible D match to TRBD2 (5 bases). This CDR3 is built from 13 residues. Germline lookup yields CDR1 SEHNR and CDR2 FQNEAQ (reference sequence). V was clipped by 2 bases and J by 7 bases, with 12 bases between them. The CDR3 DNA reads TGTGCCAGCAGCTTATCGGGGATATGGGAGCAGTACTTC. The encoded protein is CASSLSGIWEQYF. The full variable domain, with the rest looked up from reference TRBV7-9 and TRBJ2-7, is DTGVSQNPRHKITKRGQNVTFRCDPISEHNRLYWYRQTLGQGPEFLTYFQNEAQLEKSRLLSDRFSAERPKGSFSTLEIQRTEQGDSAMYLCASSLSGIWEQYFGPGTRLTVT.

V is TRBV7-2 and J is TRBJ2-7, with 12 bases lining up with TRBD2. This CDR3 is 15 amino acids long. Germline CDR1 is SGHTA and CDR2 is FQGNSA. V lost 0 bases to trimming and J lost 3 bases; unmatched junction nucleotides: 0. The CDR3 bases are TGTGCCAGCAGCTTAGCACTAGCGGGAGGCTACGAGCAGTACTTC. Translated: CASSLALAGGYEQYF.

The chain combines TRBV7-9 with TRBJ2-5; TRBD2 aligns across 8 bases. Per germline, CDR1 SEHNR and CDR2 FQNEAQ (reference sequence). The V and J ends lost 1 base and 5 bases, in that order; junction bases with no gene match: 9. The CDR3 has 16 amino acids. The chain's CDR3 is CASSLGGGLARETQYF. The CDR3 nucleotides read TGTGCCAGCAGCTTAGGTGGCGGACTAGCAAGGGAGACCCAGTACTTC.

V usage is TRBV7-3 and J usage is TRBJ1-2, with D perhaps TRBD1 (5 bases). Germline V CDR1 and CDR2: SGHTA, FQGTGA. V was pared by 1 base and J by 0 bases, with 15 bases between. CDR3 length: 17 amino acids. CDR3 residues: CASSLNSGAGANYGYTF. The CDR3 bases are TGTGCCAGCAGCTTAAACAGTGGGGCAGGAGCTAACTATGGCTACACCTTC.

In this sample, this clone turned up a few times. V usage is TRBV9 and J usage is TRBJ1-2; D might be TRBD1 (5 bases). This CDR3 has 13 amino acids. Trimming pared 7 bases from V and 2 bases from J, leaving 12 bases between. In germline, CDR1 is SGDLS, CDR2 YYNGEE. This chain's CDR3 is CASGLGQNYGYTF. For the CDR3, the DNA is TGTGCCAGCGGCCTAGGACAAAACTATGGCTACACCTTC.

The chain has TRBV7-3 and TRBJ2-7; TRBD2 agrees at 14 bases. CDR3 size: 13 residues. Trimming took 3 bases from V and 10 from J; bases not matched to a gene: 2. The germline gives CDR1 SGHTA, CDR2 FQGTGA. The CDR3 sequence is CASSFGTSGRQYF. Written as DNA, the CDR3 is TGTGCCAGCAGCTTCGGGACTAGCGGGAGACAGTACTTC.

Concerning this clone: Germline is not matched at one junction end, which may reflect a read error. The V call is TRBV27, the J call TRBJ2-1; D uncertain. Germline CDR1 reads MNHEY; CDR2 reads SMNVEV (reference sequence). The CDR3 extends over 15 amino acids. The DNA of the CDR3 is TGTGCCAGCAGTCGCGCCGGGTTTACCTACAATGAGCAGCTCTTC. Residues: CASSRAGFTYNEQLF.

The CDR3 DNA reads TGTGCCAGCACCGCAGGGGGCTGGGGCTACACCTTC. Residues: CASTAGGWGYTF. V is TRBV28 and J is TRBJ1-2; 8 bases are shared with TRBD1. The CDR3 spans 12 residues. Germline V gene sequence: CDR1 MDHEN, CDR2 SYDVKM. V lost 7 bases and J lost 8; bases outside the gene matches: 6.

As regards this clone: One junction end does not reproduce the germline sequence, and a read error may be involved. This chain links TRBV29-1 with TRBJ2-2; the D gene is possibly TRBD1 (6 bases). The germline V gene has CDR1 SQVTM and CDR2 ANQGSEA. CDR3 length: 12 residues. CDR3 amino acids: CSVHRDAGELLF. CDR3 nucleotide sequence: TGCAGCGTTCACAGGGATGCCGGGGAGCTGTTATTT.

As for this clone: This probably arose from a read error, given a far larger clone one base away. The rearrangement links TRBV30 to TRBJ1-6; D is perhaps TRBD1 (5 bases). Trimming removed 3 bases at V and 8 bases at J, with 11 bases between. The V gene's germline CDR1 is GTSNPN and CDR2 SVGIG (reference sequence). The CDR3 loop spans 13 amino acids. The CDR3 DNA reads TGTGCCTGGAGGAGAAGAGGGGATTCACCCCTCCACTTT. Translation gives CAWRRRGDSPLHF.

The chain carries TRBV9 and TRBJ2-1, with TRBD2 matching 9 bases. CDR3 length: 16 amino acids. Trimming took 0 bases from V and 5 from J; bases not matched to a gene: 6. In germline, CDR1 is SGDLS, CDR2 YYNGEE. CDR3 nucleotides: TGTGCCAGCAGCGTAGCAGCTAGCGGGAAAAACAATGAGCAGTTCTTC. Translation gives CASSVAASGKNNEQFF.

Remarks on this clone: One base away lies a much larger clone, so this may be a sequencing read error. This chain uses TRBV30 with TRBJ1-4; 7 bases align to TRBD1. This CDR3 is 16 amino acids long. Germline V gene lookup returns CDR1 GTSNPN and CDR2 SVGIG (reference sequence). J lost 6 bases, V lost 4 bases, and 14 bases had no gene match. CDR3 in amino acids: CAWKFAGGSRDEKLFF. For the CDR3, the DNA is TGTGCCTGGAAGTTCGCAGGGGGTAGTCGAGATGAAAAACTGTTTTTT.

V and J are TRBV7-3 and TRBJ2-2, with a tentative D call TRBD2 (6 bases). From germline, CDR1 is SGHTA and CDR2 FQGTGA. V lost 4 bases and J 5 bases, leaving 17 bases between the germline ends. This CDR3 region has 16 residues. The CDR3 sequence is CASSYYTAGRTGELFF. The DNA for the CDR3 is TGTGCCAGCAGCTACTATACAGCGGGTAGGACCGGGGAGCTGTTTTTT.

This clone was found once. The chain uses TRBV7-3 and TRBJ1-2; 9 nucleotides agree with TRBD1. V was clipped by 6 bases and J by 8 bases; unmatched bases: 7. This CDR3 region has 13 residues. Germline V CDR1 and CDR2: SGHTA, FQGTGA. The CDR3 sequence: CASSLRDREGYTF. In nucleotides, the CDR3 is TGTGCCAGCAGTTTGAGGGACAGGGAGGGCTACACCTTC. Full variable domain (rest looked up from reference TRBV7-3 and TRBJ1-2): GAGVSQTPSNKVTEKGKYVELRCDPISGHTALYWYRQSLGQGPEFLIYFQGTGAADDSGLPNDRFFAVRPEGSVSTLKIQRTERGDSAVYLCASSLRDREGYTFGSGTRLTVV.